This entry is about one T cell receptor beta chain. Its antigen remains undetermined. This may arise from a read error, as a much more abundant clone is one base away. The sample belongs to a study of identical twins (dated by TCRdb to the mid-2010s). With regard to the full study: To test whether fetal clonotypes persist, this study deep-sequenced TCR alpha and beta repertoires from monozygotic twins, from unrelated adults of various ages, and from cord blood. To rule out contamination, the twin experiments were replicated at different times with different library preparation protocols. The full study reports these points: In monozygotic twins, out-of-frame TCR alpha sharing was systematically underestimated by recombination models, although the models agreed with sharing between unrelated individuals. Out-of-frame TCR alpha sequences shared between twins showed an excess of low generation-probability sequences compared with coincidental sharing between unrelated individuals. Fewer insertions were carried by abundant cord blood beta clonotypes; a weaker similar trend was observed in young adult naive repertoires, while no such trend was observed in memory repertoires. Excess twin sharing in beta out-of-frame sequences was weaker because fewer shared sequences lowered the signal-to-noise ratio. Conclusions relied on cross-sectional statistical analysis, since the same donors could not be followed over many years. Invariant T cells such as MAIT and iNKT could partly confound zero-insertion analyses, although diverse VJ usage argued against such confounding for most clonotypes.

The germline V gene specifies SGHRS as CDR1 and YFSETQ as CDR2. Relative to germline, V is 8 bases shorter and J is 1 base shorter, with 16 bases between their ends. The CDR3, cysteine through phenylalanine, is 14 amino acids long. The retained sequence is limited to the CDR3, 42 bases, with the frame set at the first base. Every donor in the study was a healthy Caucasian. The library was built by means of 5' RACE. The data were produced on an Illumina HiSeq 2000. A universal primer binding site was introduced by template switching, and a unique molecular identifier was present in the final cDNA, enabling accurate counting of TCR cDNA molecules. Specific primers in the conserved constant-segment region were used to synthesize first-strand cDNA for TCR alpha and beta chains. To control for contamination, every cDNA library carried two barcodes: a SMART-Mk sample barcode plus Illumina barcodes. TruSeq adapter sequences along with Illumina sample barcodes were introduced in two successive PCR steps. The Illumina HiSeq platform was used with custom primers to sequence TCR alpha and beta cDNA libraries. In the paper's pipeline: Unique molecular identifiers were extracted from raw reads with MiGEC, and CDR3 positions were determined with MiXCR. For each individual, recombination models were inferred using an EM algorithm with the repgenHMM and IGoR tools. The analysis of shared clonotypes was done with the tcR package in R, with sharing normalized by the product of cloneset sizes. Out-of-frame nonproductive sequences were analyzed to study raw recombination free of thymic and clonal selection effects. TCRdb reworked the public reads: Q25 trimming with fastp, MiXCR clone assembly, productive beta chains retained. Rows are unified per CDR3 protein, each entry keeping the most common DNA and genes. The V and J calls reflect TCRdb's pipeline rather than the authors' work. This sample lists 1,800,000 or so distinct CDR3 sequences; 25% to 35% were detected once. The top ten hold roughly 0.3% of the sample.

The sample comprised cord blood. The source is a newborn girl in good health. The chain couples TRBV5-1 to TRBJ2-7; there is no confident call for the D gene. The bases read TGCGCCAGAAGCCTTATAGCTAAATCCTACGAGCAGTACTTC. This is translated as CARSLIAKSYEQYF.